Here is one TCR beta chain with its context. Its antigen is unidentified. One junction end disagrees with the germline gene, perhaps due to a read error. The PCR ran on 60 Vbeta and 13 Jbeta primers. The repertoire was sequenced with immunoSEQ multiplex PCR; TCRdb's copy has only in-frame clones and lacks some. This sample has about 200,000 clones, with about 88% found just once. Germline values: CDR1 SGHRS, CDR2 YFSETQ. CDR3 length: 14 amino acids. This sample stems from a study of cytomegalovirus exposure and HLA in healthy donors. The overall study: Out of approximately 170 million T cells, an earlier analysis found around 120 million unique TCR beta sequences in total. General observations from the study: The authors reported that TCR beta sequences could predict HLA-A and HLA-B alleles. These predictions were accurate for most subjects in the first cohort. The classifier reportedly diagnosed cytomegalovirus status with high sensitivity and specificity.

While unrecorded immune exposures were likely, the donors were nominally healthy when sampled. The sequenced material came from PBMCs. V is TRBV5-1 and J is TRBJ1-4, with unresolved D. This receptor was obtained from a woman aged 25 to 45 in good health and CMV-seronegative. CDR3 protein: CASSILPAEGKLLF. CDR3 sequence (DNA): TGCGCCAGCAGCATCTTACCAGCTGAGGGAAAACTGCTTTTT.